This T cell receptor beta chain was obtained from a study of human T cells and chemical hapten exposure. TCRdb reprocessed the 5' RACE reads with MiXCR, giving one entry per CDR3 protein. This sample has about 140,000 distinct CDR3 sequences, with roughly 4.1% found just once. This clonotype has at least ten counts. The CDR3 runs 15 residues. Trimming shortened V by 2 bases and J by 6 bases, and 17 bases separated the two germline ends. From germline, CDR1 is LGHDT and CDR2 YNNKEL (reference sequence). Unfractionated whole blood served as the source for total RNA extraction. The V gene is TRBV3-1, the J gene TRBJ2-7; tentatively, D is TRBD1 (5 bases). The source is a female donor in good health. CDR3 region: CASSQSVRDLGEQYF. CDR3 nucleotides: TGTGCCAGCAGCCAAAGTGTCAGGGATCTGGGCGAGCAGTACTTC.